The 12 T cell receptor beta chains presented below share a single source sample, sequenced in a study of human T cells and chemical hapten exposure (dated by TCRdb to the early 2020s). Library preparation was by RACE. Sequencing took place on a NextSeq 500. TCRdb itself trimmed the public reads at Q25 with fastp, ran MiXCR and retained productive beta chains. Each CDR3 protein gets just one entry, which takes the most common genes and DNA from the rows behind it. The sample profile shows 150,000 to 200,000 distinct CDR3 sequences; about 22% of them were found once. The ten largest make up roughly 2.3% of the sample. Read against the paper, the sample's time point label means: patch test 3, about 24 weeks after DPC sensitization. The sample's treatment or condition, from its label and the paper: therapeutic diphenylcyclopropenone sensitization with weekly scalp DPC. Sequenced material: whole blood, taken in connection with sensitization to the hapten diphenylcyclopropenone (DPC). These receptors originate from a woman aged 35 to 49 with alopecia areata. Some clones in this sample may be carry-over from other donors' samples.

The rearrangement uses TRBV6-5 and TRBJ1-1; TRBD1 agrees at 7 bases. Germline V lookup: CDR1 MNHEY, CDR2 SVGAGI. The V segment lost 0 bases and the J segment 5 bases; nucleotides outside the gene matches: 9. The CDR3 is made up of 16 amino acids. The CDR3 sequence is CASSYSAGGIGTEAFF. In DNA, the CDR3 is TGTGCCAGCAGTTACTCGGCAGGGGGAATCGGGACTGAAGCTTTCTTT.

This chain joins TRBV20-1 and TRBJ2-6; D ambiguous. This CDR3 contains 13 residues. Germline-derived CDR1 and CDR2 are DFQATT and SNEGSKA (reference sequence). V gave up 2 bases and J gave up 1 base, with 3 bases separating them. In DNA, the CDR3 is TGCAGTGCTAGACCTTCTGGGGCCAACGTCCTGACTTTC. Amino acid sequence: CSARPSGANVLTF.

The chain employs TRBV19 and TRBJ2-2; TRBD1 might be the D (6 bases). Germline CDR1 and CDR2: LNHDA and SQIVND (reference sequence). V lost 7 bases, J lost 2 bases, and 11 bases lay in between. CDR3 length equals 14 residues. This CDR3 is CASTGTINTGELFF. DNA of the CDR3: TGTGCCAGTACCGGGACAATAAACACCGGGGAGCTGTTTTTT.

The CDR3 spells CSASDYGTTYNEQFF. In DNA, the CDR3 is TGCAGTGCTAGTGATTACGGGACCACCTACAATGAGCAGTTCTTC. This chain connects TRBV20-1 to TRBJ2-1, with D perhaps TRBD1 or TRBD2 (5 bases each). The V end was cut by 3 bases, the J end by 2 bases, with 14 bases between. Per germline, CDR1 DFQATT and CDR2 SNEGSKA (reference sequence). CDR3 length equals 15 residues.

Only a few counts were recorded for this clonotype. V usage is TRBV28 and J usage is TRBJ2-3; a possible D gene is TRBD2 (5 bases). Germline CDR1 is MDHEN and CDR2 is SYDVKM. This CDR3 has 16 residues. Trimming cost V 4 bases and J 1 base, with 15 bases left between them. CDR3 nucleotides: TGTGCCAGCAGTTATCCATTGCGGGTGGGCACAGATACGCAGTATTTT. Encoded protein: CASSYPLRVGTDTQYF. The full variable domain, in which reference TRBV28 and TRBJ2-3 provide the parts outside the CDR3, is DVKVTQSSRYLVKRTGEKVFLECVQDMDHENMFWYRQDPGLGLRLIYFSYDVKMKEKGDIPEGYSVSREKKERFSLILESASTNQTSMYLCASSYPLRVGTDTQYFGPGTRLTVL.

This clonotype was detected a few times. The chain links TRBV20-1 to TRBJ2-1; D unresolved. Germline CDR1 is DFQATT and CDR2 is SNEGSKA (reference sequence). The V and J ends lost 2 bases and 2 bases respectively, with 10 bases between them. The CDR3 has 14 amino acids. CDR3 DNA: TGCAGTGCTAGAAGCTTAGCAGCCTACAATGAGCAGTTCTTC. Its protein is CSARSLAAYNEQFF.

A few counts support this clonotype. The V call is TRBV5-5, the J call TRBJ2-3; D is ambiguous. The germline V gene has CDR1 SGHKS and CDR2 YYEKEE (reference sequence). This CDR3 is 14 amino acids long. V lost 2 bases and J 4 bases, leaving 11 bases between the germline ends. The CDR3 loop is CASSFAPNPDTQYF. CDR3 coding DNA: TGTGCCAGCAGCTTTGCACCGAACCCAGATACGCAGTATTTT.

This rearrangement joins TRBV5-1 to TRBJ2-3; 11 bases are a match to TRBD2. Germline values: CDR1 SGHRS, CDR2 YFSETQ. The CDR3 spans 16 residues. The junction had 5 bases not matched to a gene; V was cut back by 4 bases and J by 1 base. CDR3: CASSLQLAGGTDTQYF. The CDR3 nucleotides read TGCGCCAGCAGCCTACAACTAGCGGGAGGCACAGATACGCAGTATTTT. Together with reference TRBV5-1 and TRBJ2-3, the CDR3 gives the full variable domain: KAGVTQTPRYLIKTRGQQVTLSCSPISGHRSVSWYQQTPGQGLQFLFEYFSETQRNKGNFPGRFSGRQFSNSRSEMNVSTLELGDSALYLCASSLQLAGGTDTQYFGPGTRLTVL.

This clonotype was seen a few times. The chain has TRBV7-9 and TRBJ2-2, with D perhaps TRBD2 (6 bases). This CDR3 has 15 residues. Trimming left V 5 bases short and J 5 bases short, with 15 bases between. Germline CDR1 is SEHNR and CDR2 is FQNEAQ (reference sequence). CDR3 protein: CASSEPGLGTGELFF. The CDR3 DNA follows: TGTGCCAGCAGCGAGCCGGGACTCGGAACCGGGGAGCTGTTTTTT.

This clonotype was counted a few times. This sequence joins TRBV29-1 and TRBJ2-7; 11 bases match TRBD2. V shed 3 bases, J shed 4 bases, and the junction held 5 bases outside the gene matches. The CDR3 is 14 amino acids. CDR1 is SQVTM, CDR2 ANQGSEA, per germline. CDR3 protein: CSVDTSGSSYEQYF. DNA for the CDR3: TGCAGCGTTGATACTAGCGGGAGTTCTTACGAGCAGTACTTC.

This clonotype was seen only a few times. CDR3 nucleotides: TGTGCCAGCTACGACAGGTCTATAACTGAAGCTTTCTTT. This gives the protein CASYDRSITEAFF. The chain is built from TRBV28 and TRBJ1-1; TRBD1 is a possible D gene (6 bases). The CDR3 totals 13 residues. Germline CDR1 and CDR2: MDHEN and SYDVKM. V gave up 8 bases and J gave up 5 bases, with 15 bases separating them.

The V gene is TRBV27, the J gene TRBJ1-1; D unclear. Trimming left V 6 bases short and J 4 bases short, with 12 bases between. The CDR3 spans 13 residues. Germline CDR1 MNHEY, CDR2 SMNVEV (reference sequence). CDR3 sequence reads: CASSERRVTEAFF. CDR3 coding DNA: TGTGCCAGCAGCGAGAGAAGGGTCACTGAAGCTTTCTTT.